Presented here are 8 T cell receptor beta chains from one specimen sequenced in a study of CD8+CD57+ T cells in acquired aplastic anemia. Patients selected for sequencing had displayed CD8+CD57+ cell expansion by flow cytometry. Both TCR beta VDJ combination and CDR3 sequence profiling were carried out. Genomic DNA was the template for this profiling. TCRdb reprocessed the reads via MiXCR and lists one record per CDR3 protein. This table holds approximately 470,000 distinct CDR3 sequences, approximately 32% found once. Sequenced material: sorted CD4+, CD8+, or CD8+CD57+ T cells (not recorded which) from PBMCs. The receptors originated from a human donor with aplastic anemia.

This sequence joins TRBV25-1 and TRBJ2-5, with a tentative D call TRBD2 (7 bases). Between the trimmed V and J ends, which lost 11 bases and 5 bases, there was a span of 15 bases. There are 12 residues in the CDR3. Germline V gene sequence: CDR1 MGHDK, CDR2 SYGVNS. Here the CDR3 reads CAGGADSETQYF. DNA of the CDR3: TGTGCCGGGGGGGCGGATTCCGAGACCCAGTACTTC.

The chain links TRBV4-3 to TRBJ2-3, with TRBD2 matching over 8 bases. V gave up 4 bases and J gave up 7 bases; unmatched junction bases: 4. The germline gives CDR1 LGHNA, CDR2 YSLEER. This CDR3 is built from 13 residues. The CDR3 nucleotides read TGCGCCAGCAGCCGGAGCGGGGGTAATACGCAGTATTTT. Its translation: CASSRSGGNTQYF.

This chain links TRBV7-8 with TRBJ1-2; no definite D call. The CDR3 has 13 amino acids. The germline V gene has CDR1 SGHVS and CDR2 FQNEAQ. Trimming cost V 4 bases and J 6 bases, with 12 bases left between them. The CDR3 DNA follows: TGTGCCAGCAGCTCTTACTCGGGAAATGGCTACACCTTC. Its translation is CASSSYSGNGYTF.

This clonotype occurred many times. The chain employs TRBV7-3 and TRBJ1-6, with D unclear. In germline, CDR1 is SGHTA, CDR2 FQGTGA. V lost 5 bases and J 6 bases, leaving 14 bases between the germline ends. The CDR3 length is 15 residues. This CDR3 reads CASSPTSAGNSPLHF. The DNA for the CDR3 is TGTGCCAGCAGCCCGACATCAGCTGGTAATTCACCCCTCCACTTT. Variable domain in full (rest from reference TRBV7-3 and TRBJ1-6): GAGVSQTPSNKVTEKGKYVELRCDPISGHTALYWYRQSLGQGPEFLIYFQGTGAADDSGLPNDRFFAVRPEGSVSTLKIQRTERGDSAVYLCASSPTSAGNSPLHFGNGTRLTVT.

This clonotype was counted between two and nine times. The V gene is TRBV20-1, the J gene TRBJ2-3, with unresolved D. V lost 4 bases, J lost 1 base, and 6 bases lay in between. The CDR3 contains 12 residues. The germline V gene encodes CDR1 DFQATT and CDR2 SNEGSKA (reference sequence). CDR3 bases: TGCAGTGCTATTAAGGGCACAGATACGCAGTATTTT. Residues: CSAIKGTDTQYF.

This clonotype has at least ten counts. V gene TRBV7-2 combines with J gene TRBJ2-5; 11 bases are shared with TRBD2. Germline V lookup: CDR1 SGHTA, CDR2 FQGNSA. The junction had 9 bases not matched to a gene; V was cut back by 7 bases and J by 5 bases. The CDR3 spans 15 residues. The CDR3 spells CASKIAGGPRETQYF. The CDR3 nucleotides are TGTGCCAGCAAGATAGCGGGGGGGCCGAGGGAGACCCAGTACTTC.

Ten or more counts support this clonotype. The rearrangement links TRBV6-1 to TRBJ1-2; 8 bases are shared with TRBD1. There are 13 residues in the CDR3. V gave up 6 bases and J gave up 6 bases; unmatched junction bases: 6. Looked up from germline, CDR1 is MNHNS and CDR2 is SASEGT. The CDR3 region has the DNA TGTGCCAGCAGACAGAACAGGGGGAATGGCTACACCTTC. Translated: CASRQNRGNGYTF.

The chain joins TRBV29-1 to TRBJ2-1; D uncertain. CDR1 is SQVTM, CDR2 ANQGSEA, per germline. The CDR3 sequence is 12 residues long. V lost 4 bases and J 3 bases, leaving 7 bases between the germline ends. In DNA, the CDR3 is TGCAGCGTTGCCCTTGGCTACAATGAGCAGTTCTTC. This codes for CSVALGYNEQFF.